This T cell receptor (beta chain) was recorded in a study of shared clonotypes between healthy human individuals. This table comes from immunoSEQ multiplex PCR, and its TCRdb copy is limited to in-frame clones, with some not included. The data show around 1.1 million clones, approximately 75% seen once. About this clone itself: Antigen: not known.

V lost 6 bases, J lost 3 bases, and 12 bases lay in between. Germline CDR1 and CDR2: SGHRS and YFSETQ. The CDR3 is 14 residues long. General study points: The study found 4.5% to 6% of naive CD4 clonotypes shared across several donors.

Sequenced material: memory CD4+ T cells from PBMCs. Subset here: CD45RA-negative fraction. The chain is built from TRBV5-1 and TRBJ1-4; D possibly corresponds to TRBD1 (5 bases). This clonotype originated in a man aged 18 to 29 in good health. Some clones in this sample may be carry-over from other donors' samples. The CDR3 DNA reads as TGCGCCAGCAAGAGGGGCTCGGCTAATGAAAAACTGTTTTTT. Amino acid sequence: CASKRGSANEKLFF.